These 2 T cell receptor beta chains originate from one sample sequenced in a study of cytomegalovirus exposure and HLA in healthy donors. Primers for the PCR totalled 60 Vbeta and 13 Jbeta. TCRdb keeps only in-frame clones here, not all; method: immunoSEQ multiplex PCR. The repertoire includes approximately 130,000 clones, about 61% of them detected once, and approximately 2.5% sits in the top ten. What was sequenced was PBMCs. The receptors derive from a woman in her forties in good health and CMV-seronegative.

Here the CDR3 reads CASRAGSEQYF. CDR3 nucleotides: TGTGCCAGCAGGGCGGGATCGGAGCAGTACTTC. The V and J genes are TRBV6-5 and TRBJ2-7; the D gene is possibly TRBD2 (6 bases). V was trimmed by 6 bases and J by 7 bases, leaving 10 bases between them. Germline V gene data show CDR1 as MNHEY and CDR2 as SVGAGI. There are 11 residues in the CDR3.

The chain is built from TRBV9 and TRBJ2-5, with 8 bases lining up with TRBD1. The J segment lost 5 bases and the V segment lost 7 bases, leaving 4 bases of the junction unmatched. This CDR3 has 12 amino acids. Germline loops: CDR1 SGDLS, CDR2 YYNGEE. CDR3 loop: CASSRTGETQYF. Here the CDR3 DNA reads TGTGCCAGCTCACGGACAGGGGAGACCCAGTACTTC.